What follows describes a single TCR beta chain. Naive CD8 isolation took CD45RO-negative cells positively selected for CCR7 and excluded terminally differentiated effector memory CD45RA+ cells. Germline assignment: CDR1 MNHEY and CDR2 SVGAGI. J was trimmed by 0 bases and V by 2 bases; bases with no gene match: 4. This CDR3 comprises 16 residues. The assay was immunoSEQ multiplex PCR, and TCRdb's table has in-frame clones only and misses some. The data show 1.5 million to 2.5 million clones, just under 95% seen once. This entry belongs to a study of shared clonotypes between healthy human individuals. The TCR originated in a man younger than 30 in good health. Sample: naive CD8+ T cells sorted from blood. V usage is TRBV6-5 and J usage is TRBJ2-5; the match to TRBD2 covers 9 bases. DNA of the CDR3: TGTGCCAGCAGTTACGATTTAGCGGGAGACCAAGAGACCCAGTACTTC. Amino acids: CASSYDLAGDQETQYF.